A selection of T cell receptor beta chains follows, all from one sample in a study of OX40 agonist ivuxolimab in advanced cancers. Clones were sequenced by immunoSEQ multiplex PCR, and TCRdb holds only the in-frame ones, with some missing. This table has tens of thousands of clones, approximately 77% appearing once. Sequencing used CD4+ or CD8+ T cells sorted from blood, obtained in a trial of the OX40 agonist ivuxolimab. The receptors shown here come from an adult with an advanced solid tumor such as melanoma, head and neck, liver or kidney cancer. The CDR3 runs from the conserved cysteine through the conserved F or W. The order of the fields is CDR3 DNA, CDR3 protein, clone size, J gene, D gene, CDR3 length, V gene. D genes are given only for firm matches. Size tells how often a clone was seen (once, few, many) or the class of an expanded clone, and some rows leave it out.

TGTGCCAGCAGCGCCTTACTAGCGGGAGGTGGGGCCAACGTCCTGACTTTC,CASSALLAGGGANVLTF,NA,TRBJ2-6,TRBD2,17,TRBV7-9
TGTGCCAGCAGTTTAACCAGTGGAAATGAGCAGTTCTTC,CASSLTSGNEQFF,NA,TRBJ2-1,NA,13,TRBV28
TGTGCCAGCAGCCCCGACACACGCAATCAGCCCCAGCATTTT,CASSPDTRNQPQHF,once,TRBJ1-5,NA,14,TRBV7-9
TGTGCCAGCAGCCAGGGGGAGATCCTTTCACCGAGGGAGCTGTTTTTT,CASSQGEILSPRELFF,NA,TRBJ2-2,TRBD1,16,TRBV5-4
TGTGCCAGCAGCTTAGGTGGAGCGGTGTTGTTCTTC,CASSLGGAVLFF,NA,TRBJ2-1,NA,12,TRBV7-8
TGCAGCGTTGGGACGGGCAACACTGAAGCTTTCTTT,CSVGTGNTEAFF,NA,TRBJ1-1,NA,12,TRBV29-1
TGTGCCAGCAGTTGGGACCGAGCCTACGAGCAGTACTTC,CASSWDRAYEQYF,NA,TRBJ2-7,NA,13,TRBV6-1
TGTGCCAGCAGCCTTCGGACAGGATACGGCTACACCTTC,CASSLRTGYGYTF,many,TRBJ1-2,TRBD1,13,TRBV14
TGTGCCAGCAGCTTAGATGGGGGGACAGGGGGCTTTCGTCAGCCCCAGCATTTT,CASSLDGGTGGFRQPQHF,NA,TRBJ1-5,TRBD1,18,TRBV7-8
TGTGCCAGCAGCATCGGACAGTTGAGCTCCTACGAGCAGTACTTC,CASSIGQLSSYEQYF,NA,TRBJ2-7,NA,15,TRBV7-3
TGTGCCAGCAGGTGGACAGGTGCCAACTATGGCTACACCTTC,CASRWTGANYGYTF,medium-sized,TRBJ1-2,TRBD1,14,TRBV27
TGCGCCAGCAGTGAGGAAGGCTACAATGAGCAGTTCTTC,CASSEEGYNEQFF,NA,TRBJ2-1,NA,13,TRBV10-1
TGTGCCAGCAGTTCACTAGCGGGAAGAGAGACCCAGTACTTC,CASSSLAGRETQYF,NA,TRBJ2-5,TRBD2,14,TRBV27
TGCGCCAGCAGCTTAAATACAGGGGGCATATACGAGCAGTACTTC,CASSLNTGGIYEQYF,NA,TRBJ2-7,TRBD1,15,TRBV5-1
TGTGCCAGCAGCTTAGGCGTAAACCTTGAAGCTTTCTTT,CASSLGVNLEAFF,NA,TRBJ1-1,NA,13,TRBV7-2
TGTGCCAGCAGATACGGGACAGGGGGACAAGGAAACACCATATATTTT,CASRYGTGGQGNTIYF,NA,TRBJ1-3,TRBD1,16,TRBV6-5
TGTGCCAGCAGCTTGGACAGGGGTGCGCAGTATTTT,CASSLDRGAQYF,NA,TRBJ2-3,TRBD1,12,TRBV7-3
TGTGCCAGCAGCCAGGGGCCAAAAGAGACCCAGTACTTC,CASSQGPKETQYF,NA,TRBJ2-5,NA,13,TRBV4-2
TGTGCCTGGATCCCGGGCTCCCCATCCACAGATACGCAGTATTTT,CAWIPGSPSTDTQYF,NA,TRBJ2-3,NA,15,TRBV30